Below, 9 T cell receptor beta chains from the same sample are listed, as sequenced in a study of CD8 T cell repertoires and HIV-1 epitope variants. What these receptors recognize is not known. Method: immunoSEQ multiplex PCR; TCRdb's copy keeps in-frame clones and lacks some. The top ten clones hold under 45% of a sample with approximately 5,300 clones, 66% of them seen once. The sequenced sample was cultured CD8+ T cells derived from PBMCs. The receptor source for this set is a male donor with HIV.

This clone turned up a few times. The limits of the CDR3 on the DNA are not certain, so only TCRdb's listed CDR3 is given. The chain uses TRBV2 and TRBJ2-1; TRBD1 is taken as the D call from the table, unchecked against the DNA. CDR1 and CDR2 from the germline V gene are SNHLY and FYNNEI. The CDR3 numbers 15 amino acids, ends counted. CDR3 sequence: CASSTGQYFGNEQFF.

This chain uses TRBV5-4 with TRBJ2-1; the D is unclear. This CDR3 region has 14 residues. V was clipped by 0 bases and J by 10 bases, with 14 bases between them. Germline CDR1 reads SGHNT; CDR2 reads YYREEE (reference sequence). The CDR3 DNA reads as TGTGCCAGCAGCTTGGGCCCGTTAGTTATCGAGCAGTTCTTC. It is translated as CASSLGPLVIEQFF.

V and J are TRBV29-1 and TRBJ2-7; tentatively, D is TRBD1 (5 bases). V lost 5 bases and J lost 6, with 11 bases in between. This CDR3 comprises 11 residues. In germline, CDR1 is SQVTM, CDR2 ANQGSEA. CDR3 amino acids: CSVPQGFEQYF. In DNA form, the CDR3 reads TGCAGCGTTCCCCAGGGATTCGAGCAGTACTTC.

This chain connects TRBV19 to TRBJ1-1, with D uncertain. Trimming removed 7 bases from V and 1 base from J, with 7 bases in between. This CDR3 is built from 12 residues. The germline CDR1 and CDR2 sequences are LNHDA and SQIVND (reference sequence). CDR3 sequence reads: CASMPGNTEAFF. DNA for the CDR3: TGTGCCAGTATGCCAGGGAACACTGAAGCTTTCTTT.

The chain has TRBV6-1 and TRBJ1-2; no reliable D call. The CDR3 has 13 residues. Trimming removed 8 bases at V and 0 bases at J, with 10 bases between. Looked up from germline, CDR1 is MNHNS and CDR2 is SASEGT. CDR3 region: CASSYGANYGYTF. CDR3 DNA sequence: TGTGCCAGCTCCTACGGAGCTAACTATGGCTACACCTTC.

This rearrangement joins TRBV7-6 to TRBJ2-7; 7 bases fit TRBD1. Germline V lookup: CDR1 SGHVS, CDR2 FNYEAQ. CDR3 length: 14 amino acids. J gave up 7 bases and V 3 bases, and 9 bases lay outside the gene matches. DNA for the CDR3: TGTGCCAGCAGCTTGGGACAGTACCTTCGTGAGCAGTACTTC. It translates to CASSLGQYLREQYF.

The chain is built from TRBV4-3 and TRBJ1-2, with D perhaps TRBD1 (6 bases). V was cut by 3 bases and J by 2 bases, with 13 bases left in between. Germline loops: CDR1 LGHNA, CDR2 YSLEER. The CDR3 is 15 amino acids. For the CDR3, the DNA is TGCGCCAGCAGCCAGTCGCGGGGGCTGAACTATGGCTACACCTTC. Its translation is CASSQSRGLNYGYTF.

The rearrangement joins TRBV5-1 to TRBJ1-5; 9 positions match TRBD1. Losses at the gene ends were 0 bases for V and 4 bases for J; bases not matched to a gene: 23. Germline CDR1 is SGHRS and CDR2 is YFSETQ. The CDR3 has 22 amino acids. The CDR3 is CASSLAEAPSGQGKNLNQPQHF. The CDR3 DNA reads as TGCGCCAGCAGCTTGGCCGAAGCCCCCTCCGGACAGGGGAAAAACTTAAATCAGCCCCAGCATTTT.

This clone has only a few counts. CDR3 sequence: CASSLRLGTGELFF. Written as DNA, the CDR3 is TGCGCCAGCAGTTTGAGGCTTGGCACCGGGGAGCTGTTTTTT. J is TRBJ2-2 and V is TRBV4-1; no reliable D call. This CDR3 has 14 residues. The germline V gene has CDR1 MGHRA and CDR2 YSYEKL. V lost 6 bases, J lost 4 bases, and 12 bases lay in between.